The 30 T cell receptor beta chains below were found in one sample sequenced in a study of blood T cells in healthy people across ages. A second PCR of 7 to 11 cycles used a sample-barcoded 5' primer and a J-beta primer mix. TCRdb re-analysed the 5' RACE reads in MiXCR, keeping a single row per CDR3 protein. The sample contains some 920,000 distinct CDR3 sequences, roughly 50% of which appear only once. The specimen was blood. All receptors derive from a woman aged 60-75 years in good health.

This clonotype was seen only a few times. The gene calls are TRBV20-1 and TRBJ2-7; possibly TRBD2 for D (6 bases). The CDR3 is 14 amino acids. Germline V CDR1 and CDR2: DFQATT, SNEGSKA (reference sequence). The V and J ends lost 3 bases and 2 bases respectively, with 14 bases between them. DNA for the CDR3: TGCAGTGCTAGCTCCTCTGCGGGGCCCTACGAGCAGTACTTC. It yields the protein CSASSSAGPYEQYF.

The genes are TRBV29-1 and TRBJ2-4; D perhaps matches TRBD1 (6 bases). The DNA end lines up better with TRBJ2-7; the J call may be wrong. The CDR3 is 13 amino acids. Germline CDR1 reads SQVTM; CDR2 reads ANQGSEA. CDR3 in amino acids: CSVARQVGYEQYF. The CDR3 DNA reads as TGCAGCGTTGCACGACAGGTTGGCTACGAGCAGTACTTC.

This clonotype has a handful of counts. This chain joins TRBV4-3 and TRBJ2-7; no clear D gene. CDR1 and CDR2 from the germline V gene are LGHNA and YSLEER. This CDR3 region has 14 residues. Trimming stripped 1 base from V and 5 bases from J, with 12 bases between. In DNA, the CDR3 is TGCGCCAGCAGCCAAGCCGTGCGCATCCACGAGCAGTACTTC. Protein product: CASSQAVRIHEQYF.

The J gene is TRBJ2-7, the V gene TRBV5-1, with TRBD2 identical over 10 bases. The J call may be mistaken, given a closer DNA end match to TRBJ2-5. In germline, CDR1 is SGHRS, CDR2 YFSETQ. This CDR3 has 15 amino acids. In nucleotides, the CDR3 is TGCGCCAGCAGCGGACTAGCGGAGGGGGGAGAGACCCAGTACTTC. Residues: CASSGLAEGGETQYF.

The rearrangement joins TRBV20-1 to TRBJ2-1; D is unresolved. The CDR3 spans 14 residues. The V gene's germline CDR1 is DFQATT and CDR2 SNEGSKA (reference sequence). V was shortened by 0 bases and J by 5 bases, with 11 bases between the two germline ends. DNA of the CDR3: TGCAGTGCTAGAGATCCAACCGCCCACAATGAGCAGTTCTTC. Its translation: CSARDPTAHNEQFF.

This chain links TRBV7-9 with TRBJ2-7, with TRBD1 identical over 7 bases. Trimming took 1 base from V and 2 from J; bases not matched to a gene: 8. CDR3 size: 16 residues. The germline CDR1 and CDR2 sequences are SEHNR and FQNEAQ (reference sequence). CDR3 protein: CASSLGAQGHTYEQYF. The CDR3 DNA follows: TGTGCCAGCAGCTTAGGGGCACAGGGGCACACCTACGAGCAGTACTTC. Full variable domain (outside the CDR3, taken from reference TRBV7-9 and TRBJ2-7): DTGVSQNPRHKITKRGQNVTFRCDPISEHNRLYWYRQTLGQGPEFLTYFQNEAQLEKSRLLSDRFSAERPKGSFSTLEIQRTEQGDSAMYLCASSLGAQGHTYEQYFGPGTRLTVT.

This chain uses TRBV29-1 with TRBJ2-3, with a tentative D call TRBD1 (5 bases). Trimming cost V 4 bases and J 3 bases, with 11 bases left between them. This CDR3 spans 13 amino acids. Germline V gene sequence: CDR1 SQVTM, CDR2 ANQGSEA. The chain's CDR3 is CSVARGGTDTQYF. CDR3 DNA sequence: TGCAGCGTTGCTAGGGGTGGGACAGATACGCAGTATTTT.

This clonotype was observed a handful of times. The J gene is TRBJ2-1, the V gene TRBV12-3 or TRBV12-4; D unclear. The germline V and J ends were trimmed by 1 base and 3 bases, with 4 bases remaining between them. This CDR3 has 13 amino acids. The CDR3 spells CASSLDIYNEQFF. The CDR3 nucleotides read TGTGCCAGCAGTTTAGATATCTACAATGAGCAGTTCTTC.

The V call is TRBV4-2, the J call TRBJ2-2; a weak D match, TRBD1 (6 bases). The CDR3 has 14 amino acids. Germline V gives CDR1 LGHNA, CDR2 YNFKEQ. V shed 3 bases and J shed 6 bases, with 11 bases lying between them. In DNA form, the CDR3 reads TGTGCCAGCAGCCAGCAGGGGCCGGCCGGGGAGCTGTTTTTT. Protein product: CASSQQGPAGELFF.

The CDR3: CASSVPTGLDTQYF. The CDR3 coding sequence is TGTGCCAGCAGTGTACCGACGGGGTTGGATACGCAGTATTTT. The rearrangement uses TRBV28 and TRBJ2-3; D is possibly TRBD2 (5 bases). The CDR3 has 14 residues. The germline V gene encodes CDR1 MDHEN and CDR2 SYDVKM. Deletions cut 5 bases from V and 6 bases from J, with 15 bases between.

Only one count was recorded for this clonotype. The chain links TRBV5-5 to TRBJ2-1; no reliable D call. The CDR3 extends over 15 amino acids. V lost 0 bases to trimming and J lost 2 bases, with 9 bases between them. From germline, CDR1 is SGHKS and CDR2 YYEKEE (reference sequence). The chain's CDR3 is CASSLGIAPYNEQFF. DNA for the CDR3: TGTGCCAGCAGCTTGGGGATTGCCCCCTACAATGAGCAGTTCTTC.

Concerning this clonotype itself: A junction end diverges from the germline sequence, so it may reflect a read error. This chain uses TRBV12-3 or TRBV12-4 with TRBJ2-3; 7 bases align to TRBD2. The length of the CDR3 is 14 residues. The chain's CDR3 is CASRLAVSTDTRYF. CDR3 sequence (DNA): TGTGCCAGCAGGCTAGCGGTGAGCACAGATACGCGGTATTTT.

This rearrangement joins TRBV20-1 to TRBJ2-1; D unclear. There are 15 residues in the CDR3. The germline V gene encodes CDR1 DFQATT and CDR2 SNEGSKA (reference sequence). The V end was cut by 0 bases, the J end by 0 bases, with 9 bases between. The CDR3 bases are TGCAGTGCTAGAGATCCACTCAGCTCCTACAATGAGCAGTTCTTC. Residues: CSARDPLSSYNEQFF.

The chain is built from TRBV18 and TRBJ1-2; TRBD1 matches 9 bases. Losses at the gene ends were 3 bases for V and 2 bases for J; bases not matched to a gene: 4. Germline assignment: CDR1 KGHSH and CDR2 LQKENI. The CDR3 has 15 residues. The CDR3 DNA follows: TGTGCCAGCTCACCGGGACAGGGTCAGAACTATGGCTACACCTTC. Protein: CASSPGQGQNYGYTF.

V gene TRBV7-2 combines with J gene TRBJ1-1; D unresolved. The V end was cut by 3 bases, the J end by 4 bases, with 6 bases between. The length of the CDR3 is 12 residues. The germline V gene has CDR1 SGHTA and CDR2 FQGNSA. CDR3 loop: CASSFEGTEAFF. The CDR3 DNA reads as TGTGCCAGCAGCTTTGAGGGCACTGAAGCTTTCTTT.

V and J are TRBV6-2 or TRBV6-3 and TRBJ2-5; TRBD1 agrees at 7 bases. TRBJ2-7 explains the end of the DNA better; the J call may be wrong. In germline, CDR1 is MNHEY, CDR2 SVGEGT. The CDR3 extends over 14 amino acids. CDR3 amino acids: CASSSDRDRYEQYF. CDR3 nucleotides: TGTGCCAGCAGCAGCGACAGGGATCGTTACGAGCAGTACTTC.

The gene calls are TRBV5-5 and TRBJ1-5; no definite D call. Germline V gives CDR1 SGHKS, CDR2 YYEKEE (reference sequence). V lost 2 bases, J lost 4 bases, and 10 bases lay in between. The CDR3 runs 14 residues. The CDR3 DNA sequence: TGTGCCAGCAGCTTAACCCCCGAAAATCAGCCCCAGCATTTT. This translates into CASSLTPENQPQHF. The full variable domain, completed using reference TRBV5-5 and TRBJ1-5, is DAGVTQSPTHLIKTRGQQVTLRCSPISGHKSVSWYQQVLGQGPQFIFQYYEKEERGRGNFPDRFSARQFPNYSSELNVNALLLGDSALYLCASSLTPENQPQHFGDGTRLSIL.

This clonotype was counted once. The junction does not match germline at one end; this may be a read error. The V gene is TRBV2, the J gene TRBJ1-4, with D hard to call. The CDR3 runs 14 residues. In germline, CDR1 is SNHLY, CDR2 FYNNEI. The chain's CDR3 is CASSDDGGREKPFF. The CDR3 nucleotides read TGTGCCAGCAGTGATGACGGAGGTCGGGAAAAACCGTTTTTT.

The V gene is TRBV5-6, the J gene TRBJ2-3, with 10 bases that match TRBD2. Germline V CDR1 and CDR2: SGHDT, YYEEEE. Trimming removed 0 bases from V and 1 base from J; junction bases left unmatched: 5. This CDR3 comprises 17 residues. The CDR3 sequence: CASSLVVAGGRTDTQYF. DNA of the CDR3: TGTGCCAGCAGCTTGGTGGTAGCGGGAGGTCGCACAGATACGCAGTATTTT. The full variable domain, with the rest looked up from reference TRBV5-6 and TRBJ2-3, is DAGVTQSPTHLIKTRGQQVTLRCSPKSGHDTVSWYQQALGQGPQFIFQYYEEEERQRGNFPDRFSGHQFPNYSSELNVNALLLGDSALYLCASSLVVAGGRTDTQYFGPGTRLTVL.

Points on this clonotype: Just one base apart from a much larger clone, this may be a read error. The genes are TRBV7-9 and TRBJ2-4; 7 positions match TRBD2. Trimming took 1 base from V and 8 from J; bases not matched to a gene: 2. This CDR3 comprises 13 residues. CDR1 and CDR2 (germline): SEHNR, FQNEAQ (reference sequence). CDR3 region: CASSLGRGDIQYF. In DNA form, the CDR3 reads TGTGCCAGCAGCTTAGGACGGGGGGACATTCAGTACTTC.

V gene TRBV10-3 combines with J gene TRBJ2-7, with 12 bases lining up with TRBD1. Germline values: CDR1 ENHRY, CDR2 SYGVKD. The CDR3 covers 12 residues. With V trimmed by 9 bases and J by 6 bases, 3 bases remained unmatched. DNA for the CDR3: TGTGCCATAGGGACAGGGGGCGGCGAGCAGTACTTC. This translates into CAIGTGGGEQYF.

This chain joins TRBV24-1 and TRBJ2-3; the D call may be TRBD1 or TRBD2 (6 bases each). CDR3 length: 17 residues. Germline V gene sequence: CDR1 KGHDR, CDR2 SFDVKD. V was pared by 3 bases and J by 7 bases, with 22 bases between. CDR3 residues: CATSDKGGWAGRNTQYF. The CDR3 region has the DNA TGTGCCACCAGTGATAAGGGGGGATGGGCGGGGAGGAATACGCAGTATTTT.

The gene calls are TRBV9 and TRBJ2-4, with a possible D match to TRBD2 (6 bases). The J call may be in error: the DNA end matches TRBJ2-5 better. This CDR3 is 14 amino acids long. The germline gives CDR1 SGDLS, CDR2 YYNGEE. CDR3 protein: CASSFRGYQETQYF. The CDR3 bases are TGTGCCAGCAGCTTCCGGGGGTACCAAGAGACCCAGTACTTC.

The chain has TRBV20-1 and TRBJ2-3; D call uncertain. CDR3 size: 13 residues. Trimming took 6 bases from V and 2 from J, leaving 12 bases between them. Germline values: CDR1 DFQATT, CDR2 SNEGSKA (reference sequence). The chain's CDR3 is CSARIPATDTQYF. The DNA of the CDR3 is TGCAGTGCCAGGATACCAGCCACAGATACGCAGTATTTT.

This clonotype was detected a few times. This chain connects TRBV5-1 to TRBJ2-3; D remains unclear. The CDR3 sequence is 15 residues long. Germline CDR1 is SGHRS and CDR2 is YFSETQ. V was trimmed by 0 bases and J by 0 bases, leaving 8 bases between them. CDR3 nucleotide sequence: TGCGCCAGCAGCTTGGAGCTTTCTAGCACAGATACGCAGTATTTT. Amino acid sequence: CASSLELSSTDTQYF.

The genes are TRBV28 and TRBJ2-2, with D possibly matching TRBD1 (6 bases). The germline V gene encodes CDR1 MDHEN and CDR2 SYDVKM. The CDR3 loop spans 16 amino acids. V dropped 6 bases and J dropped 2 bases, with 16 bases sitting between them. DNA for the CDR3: TGTGCCAGCAGATCTGCCGGACAGAGAAACACCGGGGAGCTGTTTTTT. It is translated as CASRSAGQRNTGELFF. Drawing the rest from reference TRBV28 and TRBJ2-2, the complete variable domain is DVKVTQSSRYLVKRTGEKVFLECVQDMDHENMFWYRQDPGLGLRLIYFSYDVKMKEKGDIPEGYSVSREKKERFSLILESASTNQTSMYLCASRSAGQRNTGELFFGEGSRLTVL.

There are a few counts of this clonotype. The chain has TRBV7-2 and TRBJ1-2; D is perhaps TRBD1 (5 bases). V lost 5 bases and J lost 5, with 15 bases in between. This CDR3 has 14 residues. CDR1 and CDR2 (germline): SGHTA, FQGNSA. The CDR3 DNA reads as TGTGCCAGCAGCGGGGCCTCGGGGGTTTATGGCTACACCTTC. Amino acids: CASSGASGVYGYTF.

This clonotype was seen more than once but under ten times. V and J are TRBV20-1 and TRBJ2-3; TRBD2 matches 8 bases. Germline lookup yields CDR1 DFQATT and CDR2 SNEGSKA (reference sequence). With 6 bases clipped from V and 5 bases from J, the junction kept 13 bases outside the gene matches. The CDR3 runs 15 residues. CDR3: CSATKPGLGKDTQYF. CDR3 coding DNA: TGCAGTGCAACCAAACCGGGACTAGGAAAAGATACGCAGTATTTT.

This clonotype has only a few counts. CDR3 loop: CASSLMQVQETQYF. CDR3 DNA: TGTGCCAGCAGCTTAATGCAAGTCCAAGAGACCCAGTACTTC. This sequence joins TRBV7-2 and TRBJ2-5; D remains ambiguous. The germline V gene encodes CDR1 SGHTA and CDR2 FQGNSA. The CDR3 sequence is 14 residues long. The V gene lost 2 bases and the J gene lost 1 base, with 8 bases spanning the gap.

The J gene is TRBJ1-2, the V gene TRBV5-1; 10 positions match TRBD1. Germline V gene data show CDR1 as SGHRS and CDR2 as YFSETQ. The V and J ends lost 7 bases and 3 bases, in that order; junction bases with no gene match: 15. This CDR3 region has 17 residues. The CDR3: CASRVRDRGHRDYGYTF. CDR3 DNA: TGCGCCAGCCGCGTCCGGGACAGGGGACATCGGGACTATGGCTACACCTTC.